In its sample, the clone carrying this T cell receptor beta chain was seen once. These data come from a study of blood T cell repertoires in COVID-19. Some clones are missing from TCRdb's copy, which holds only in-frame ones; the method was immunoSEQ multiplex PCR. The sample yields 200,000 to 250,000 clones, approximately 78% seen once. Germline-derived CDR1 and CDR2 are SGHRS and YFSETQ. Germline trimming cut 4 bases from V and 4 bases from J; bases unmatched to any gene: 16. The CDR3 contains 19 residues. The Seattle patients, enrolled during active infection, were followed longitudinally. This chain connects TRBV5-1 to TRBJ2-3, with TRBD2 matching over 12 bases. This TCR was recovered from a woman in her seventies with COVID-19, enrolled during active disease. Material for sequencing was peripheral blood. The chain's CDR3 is CASSGRRLAGEPASDTQYF. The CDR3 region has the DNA TGCGCCAGCAGCGGGAGACGACTAGCGGGAGAGCCAGCCTCAGATACGCAGTATTTT.